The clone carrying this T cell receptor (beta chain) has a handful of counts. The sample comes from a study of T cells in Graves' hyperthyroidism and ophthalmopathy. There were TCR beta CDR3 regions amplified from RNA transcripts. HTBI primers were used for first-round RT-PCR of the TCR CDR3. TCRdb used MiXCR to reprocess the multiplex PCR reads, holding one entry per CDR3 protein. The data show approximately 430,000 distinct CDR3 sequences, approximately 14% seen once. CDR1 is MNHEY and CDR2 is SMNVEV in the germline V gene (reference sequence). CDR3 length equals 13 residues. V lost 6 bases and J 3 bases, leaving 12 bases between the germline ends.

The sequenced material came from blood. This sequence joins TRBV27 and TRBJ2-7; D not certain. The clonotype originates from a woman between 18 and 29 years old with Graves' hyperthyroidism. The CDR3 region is CASRFRIFYEQYF. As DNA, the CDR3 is TGTGCCAGCAGATTTCGGATTTTCTACGAGCAGTACTTC.